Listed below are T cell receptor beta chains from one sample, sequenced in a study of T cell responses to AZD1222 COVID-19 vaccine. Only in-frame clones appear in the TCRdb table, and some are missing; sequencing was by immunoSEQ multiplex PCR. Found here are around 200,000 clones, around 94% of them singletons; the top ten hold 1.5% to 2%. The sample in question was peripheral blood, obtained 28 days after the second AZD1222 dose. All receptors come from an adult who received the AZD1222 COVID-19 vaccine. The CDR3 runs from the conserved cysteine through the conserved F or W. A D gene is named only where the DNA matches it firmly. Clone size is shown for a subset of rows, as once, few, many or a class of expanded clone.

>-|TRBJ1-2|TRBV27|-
CASSSPLVGYYGYTF
TGTGCCAGCAGTTCCCCTCTGGTTGGCTACTATGGCTACACCTTC
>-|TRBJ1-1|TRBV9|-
CASSATVSLNTEAFF
TGTGCCAGCAGCGCGACAGTTTCATTGAACACTGAAGCTTTCTTT
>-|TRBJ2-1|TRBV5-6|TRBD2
CASSLTSGSYNEQFF
TGTGCCAGCAGCCTGACTAGCGGCTCCTACAATGAGCAGTTCTTC
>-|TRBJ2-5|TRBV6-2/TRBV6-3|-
CASSPGRLETQYF
TGTGCCAGCAGTCCGGGCCGACTAGAGACCCAGTACTTC
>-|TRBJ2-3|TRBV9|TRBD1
CASSVRPTGFRADTQYF
TGTGCCAGCAGCGTCCGACCGACAGGGTTCAGGGCAGATACGCAGTATTTT
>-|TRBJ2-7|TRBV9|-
CASSSNPDNFYEQYF
TGTGCCAGCAGCTCGAACCCCGATAACTTCTACGAGCAGTACTTC
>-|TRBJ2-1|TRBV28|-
CASSFVTVSYNEQFF
TGTGCCAGCAGTTTTGTTACAGTCTCCTACAATGAGCAGTTCTTC
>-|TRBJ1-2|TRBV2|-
CASSYYPGLDGYTF
TGTGCCAGCAGTTACTACCCAGGGTTGGATGGCTACACCTTC
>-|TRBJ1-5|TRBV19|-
CASSTNPTDRGWQPQHF
TGTGCCAGTAGTACCAACCCGACAGACCGTGGGTGGCAGCCCCAGCATTTT
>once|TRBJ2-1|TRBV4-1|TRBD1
CASSHPGQRYNEQFF
TGCGCCAGCAGCCATCCGGGACAGAGGTACAATGAGCAGTTCTTC
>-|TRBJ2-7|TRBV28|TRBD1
CASSSDRISYEQYF
TGTGCCAGCAGTTCGGACAGGATATCCTACGAGCAGTACTTC
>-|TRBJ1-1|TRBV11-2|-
CASSLAAGTEAFF
TGTGCCAGCAGCTTAGCTGCCGGCACTGAAGCTTTCTTT
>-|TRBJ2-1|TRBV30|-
CAWSERNEQFF
TGTGCCTGGAGTGAGCGGAATGAGCAGTTCTTC
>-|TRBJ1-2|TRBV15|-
CATSRAAGGLNYGYTF
TGTGCCACCAGCAGAGCCGCGGGGGGCTTAAACTATGGCTACACCTTC
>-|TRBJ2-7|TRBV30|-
CAWTSIGGQSYEQYF
TGTGCCTGGACCTCAATAGGGGGGCAGTCCTACGAGCAGTACTTC
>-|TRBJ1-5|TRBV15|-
CATNAVSNQPQHF
TGTGCCACCAACGCGGTTAGCAATCAGCCCCAGCATTTT
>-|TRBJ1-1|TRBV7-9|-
CASSQQGGGTEAFF
TGTGCCAGCAGCCAACAGGGAGGGGGCACTGAAGCTTTCTTT
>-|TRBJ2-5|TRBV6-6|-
CASSYSSGQETQYF
TGTGCCAGCAGTTACAGCAGTGGGCAAGAGACCCAGTACTTC
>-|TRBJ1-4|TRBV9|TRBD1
CASSQQGAEKLFF
TGTGCCAGCAGCCAACAGGGGGCAGAAAAACTGTTTTTT
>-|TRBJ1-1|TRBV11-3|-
CASSPREGPDTEAFF
TGTGCCAGCAGCCCAAGGGAGGGGCCAGACACTGAAGCTTTCTTT
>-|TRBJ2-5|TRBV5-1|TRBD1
CASSRTGAQETQYF
TGCGCCAGCAGCCGGACAGGGGCTCAAGAGACCCAGTACTTC
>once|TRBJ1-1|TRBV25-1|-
CASSEQAWDTEAFF
TGTGCCAGCAGTGAACAGGCCTGGGACACTGAAGCTTTCTTT
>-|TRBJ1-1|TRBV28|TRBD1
CATYLRTGRNTEAFF
TGTGCCACTTACCTCAGGACAGGGAGGAACACTGAAGCTTTCTTT
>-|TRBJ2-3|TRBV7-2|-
CASRPQWGGGTDTQYF
TGTGCCAGCAGGCCTCAGTGGGGGGGCGGCACAGATACGCAGTATTTT
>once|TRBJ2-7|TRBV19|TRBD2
CASSSGSGYEQYF
TGTGCCAGTAGTAGCGGGAGCGGGTACGAGCAGTACTTC
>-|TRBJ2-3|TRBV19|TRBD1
CASSGTDSTDTQYF
TGTGCCAGTAGTGGGACAGACAGCACAGATACGCAGTATTTT
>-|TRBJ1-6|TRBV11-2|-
CASSLGGANSPLHF
TGTGCCAGCAGCCTCGGGGGTGCGAATTCACCCCTCCACTTT
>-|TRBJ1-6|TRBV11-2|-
CASSLLVGAHSPLHF
TGTGCCAGCAGCTTACTAGTGGGGGCACATTCACCCCTCCACTTT
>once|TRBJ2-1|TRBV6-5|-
CASLDARRRGNEQFF
TGTGCCAGCCTTGATGCCCGCAGAAGGGGCAATGAGCAGTTCTTC
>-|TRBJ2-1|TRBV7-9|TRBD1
CASSLEDRAHEQFF
TGTGCCAGCAGCTTAGAGGACAGGGCCCATGAGCAGTTCTTC
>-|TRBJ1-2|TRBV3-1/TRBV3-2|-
CASSQDRRGYTF
TGTGCCAGCAGCCAAGATCGGAGGGGCTACACCTTC
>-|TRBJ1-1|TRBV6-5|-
CASRRHQGPQAFF
TGTGCCAGCAGACGACATCAGGGACCACAAGCTTTCTTT
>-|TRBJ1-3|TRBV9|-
CASSAGPEEGNTIYF
TGTGCCAGCAGCGCGGGGCCCGAGGAGGGAAACACCATATATTTT
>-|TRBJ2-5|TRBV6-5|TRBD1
CASRSGTGQETQYF
TGTGCCAGCAGGTCCGGGACAGGGCAAGAGACCCAGTACTTC
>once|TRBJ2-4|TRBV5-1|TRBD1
CASSQGQGAAKNIQYF
TGCGCCAGCAGCCAAGGACAGGGGGCAGCCAAAAACATTCAGTACTTC
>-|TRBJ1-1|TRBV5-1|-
CASSGGLTNTEAFF
TGCGCCAGCAGCGGGGGACTGACGAACACTGAAGCTTTCTTT
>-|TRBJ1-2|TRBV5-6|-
CASSDSLIRWDGYTF
TGTGCCAGCAGCGACAGCCTCATACGATGGGATGGCTACACCTTC